A selection of T cell receptor beta chains follows, all from one sample in a study of identical twins. Each CDR3 protein gets one entry after TCRdb re-called the 5' RACE reads with MiXCR. The repertoire holds about 790,000 distinct CDR3 sequences, with 18% as singletons. In addition, the sample was reused for a study of T cells expressing NK-cell markers.

Input material: PBMCs. The receptors were gathered from a woman aged 18 to 35 in good health. Each CDR3 is given with its conserved first and last residue. Rows give clone size only sometimes, using once, few, many, or a class for an expanded clone.

clone_size v_call cdr3_aa
. TRBV10-3 CAISLGLANTGELFF
few TRBV7-9 CASSYLSGRDRDTQYF
few TRBV5-1 CASSRDTQSSGNTIYF
many TRBV20-1 CSATEREVDTQYF
. TRBV20-1 CSARDVLGQSSYEQYF
few TRBV10-3 CAISVQQTSTDTQYF
few TRBV14 CASSQEAFYNEQFF
few TRBV20-1 CSARDGPTTTNNEQFF
few TRBV7-2 CASSPVGGRDTQYF
once TRBV9 CASRGPANTEAFF
few TRBV20-1 CSALTGPLSGNTIYF
few TRBV12-3/TRBV12-4 CASSHRGRSSGANVLTF
many TRBV20-1 CSASRYYNEQFF
. TRBV10-3 CAISGQEADTQYF
. TRBV20-1 CSALRASGADTQYF
. TRBV7-9 CASRGGATIYNEQFF
few TRBV7-9 CASSLERERRGTQYF
few TRBV20-1 CSARVGLAGSYEQYF
. TRBV3-1 CASSQLAGELFF
. TRBV6-5 CASSYSVGHSGANVLTF
. TRBV20-1 CSANPIRKRDEQFF
few TRBV29-1 CSGRLAAWDEQFF
. TRBV5-5 CASSPDPGDRGGYTF
once TRBV6-1 CASTLPGTSDHEQFF
. TRBV7-9 CASSNRLAVYNEQFF
. TRBV7-2 CASSLGGTSVTYEQYF
few TRBV12-3/TRBV12-4 CASSPYRDHSYEQYF
. TRBV5-1 CASSLVLARVTEQFF
. TRBV4-2 CASSQAAGGPYNEQFF
. TRBV28 CASSLPTSGREMVEQFF
once TRBV7-9 CASSLGGGGLLEQYF